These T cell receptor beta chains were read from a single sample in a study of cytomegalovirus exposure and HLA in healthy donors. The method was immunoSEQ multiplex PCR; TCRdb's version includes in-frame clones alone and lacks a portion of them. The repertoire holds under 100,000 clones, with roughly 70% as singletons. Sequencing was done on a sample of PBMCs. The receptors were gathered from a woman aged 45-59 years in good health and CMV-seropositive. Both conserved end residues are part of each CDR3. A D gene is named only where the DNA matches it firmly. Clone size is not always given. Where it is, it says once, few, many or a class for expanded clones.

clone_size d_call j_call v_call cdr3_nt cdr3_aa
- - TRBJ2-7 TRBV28 TGTGCCAGCAGTTTATTCCCGAGCTTGTACGAGCAGTACTTC CASSLFPSLYEQYF
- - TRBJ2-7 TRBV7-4 TGTGCCACCGTCGAGCTCCCAGGGGAGCAGTACTTC CATVELPGEQYF
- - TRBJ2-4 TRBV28 TGTGCCAGCAGTTGGATTGGGTCCGTCAATAGCCAAAACATTCAGTACTTC CASSWIGSVNSQNIQYF
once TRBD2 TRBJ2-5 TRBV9 TGTGCCAGCAGCGTGGGTAGCGCGGGAGCCCAGTACTTC CASSVGSAGAQYF
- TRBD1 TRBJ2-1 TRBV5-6 TGTGCCAGCAGCTTGCGGTTTCGACAGGGGGCTTACAATGAGCAGTTCTTC CASSLRFRQGAYNEQFF
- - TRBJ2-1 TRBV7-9 TGTGCCAGCAGCTCAACCTTGGCAAATGTATACAATGAGCAGTTCTTC CASSSTLANVYNEQFF
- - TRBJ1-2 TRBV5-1 TGCGCCAGCAGCTTGGGGGGGGGACATTTCGATGGCTACACCTTC CASSLGGGHFDGYTF
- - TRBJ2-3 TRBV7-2 TGTGCCAGCAGAGCCCTTGCAGATACGCAGTATTTT CASRALADTQYF
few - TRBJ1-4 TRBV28 TGTGCCACCGGCCAGGGGAATGAAAAACTGTTTTTT CATGQGNEKLFF
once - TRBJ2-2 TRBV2 TGTGCCAGCAGAGCAAGGACTACAAACACCGGGGAGCTGTTTTTT CASRARTTNTGELFF
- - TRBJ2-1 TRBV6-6 TGTGCCAGCAGTTCCTCGCGGCTCCGTTACAATGAGCAGTTCTTC CASSSSRLRYNEQFF
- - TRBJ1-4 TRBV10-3 TGTGCCGCCAGGGGTTTGGATGAAAAACTGTTTTTT CAARGLDEKLFF
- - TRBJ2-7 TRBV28 TGTGCCAGCAGTCCGATTCCAGGAACCTACGAGCAGTACTTC CASSPIPGTYEQYF
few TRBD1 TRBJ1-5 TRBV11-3 TGTGCCAGCAGCTTAAGCTCTGACAGGGCTCTGTCTAGCAATCAGCCCCAGCATTTT CASSLSSDRALSSNQPQHF
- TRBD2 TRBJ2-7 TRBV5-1 TGCGCCAGCAGCTTGGCCGGGACTACTATTTACGAGCAGTACTTC CASSLAGTTIYEQYF
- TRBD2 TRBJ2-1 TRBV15 TGTGCCGCATCGACTAGCGGCTCCTACAATGAGCAGTTCTTC CAASTSGSYNEQFF
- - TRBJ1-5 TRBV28 TGTGCCAGCAGTCAGGCGATGGGGCCCCAGCATTTT CASSQAMGPQHF
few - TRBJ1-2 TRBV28 TGTGCCAGCAGCCGGACAGAAGGAGGCTACACCTTC CASSRTEGGYTF
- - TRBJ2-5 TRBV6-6 TGTGCCAGCAGTTCCACAGGGGGGGAAGAGACCCAGTACTTC CASSSTGGEETQYF
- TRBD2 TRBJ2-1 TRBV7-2 TGTGCCAGCAGCTTAATGGCCAGCGGGAGTTACAATGAGCAGTTCTTC CASSLMASGSYNEQFF
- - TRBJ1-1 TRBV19 TGTGCCAGTAGTATCCCACAGGCTGCGGGAGGAGGGACTGAAGCTTTCTTT CASSIPQAAGGGTEAFF
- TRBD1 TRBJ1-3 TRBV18 TGTGCCAGCTCCCCTACTACCTCAGACAGGGGCTCTGGAAACACCATATATTTT CASSPTTSDRGSGNTIYF
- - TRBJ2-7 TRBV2 TGTGCCAGCGGGCGGGTGAGCTCCTACGAGCAGTACTTC CASGRVSSYEQYF
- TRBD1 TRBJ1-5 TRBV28 TGTGCCAGCAGTTTTCGGACAGGGGGAGCTAAACAGCCCCAGCATTTT CASSFRTGGAKQPQHF
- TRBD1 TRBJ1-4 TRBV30 TGTGCCTGGAACAGGGGCGAGGAAAAACTGTTTTTT CAWNRGEEKLFF